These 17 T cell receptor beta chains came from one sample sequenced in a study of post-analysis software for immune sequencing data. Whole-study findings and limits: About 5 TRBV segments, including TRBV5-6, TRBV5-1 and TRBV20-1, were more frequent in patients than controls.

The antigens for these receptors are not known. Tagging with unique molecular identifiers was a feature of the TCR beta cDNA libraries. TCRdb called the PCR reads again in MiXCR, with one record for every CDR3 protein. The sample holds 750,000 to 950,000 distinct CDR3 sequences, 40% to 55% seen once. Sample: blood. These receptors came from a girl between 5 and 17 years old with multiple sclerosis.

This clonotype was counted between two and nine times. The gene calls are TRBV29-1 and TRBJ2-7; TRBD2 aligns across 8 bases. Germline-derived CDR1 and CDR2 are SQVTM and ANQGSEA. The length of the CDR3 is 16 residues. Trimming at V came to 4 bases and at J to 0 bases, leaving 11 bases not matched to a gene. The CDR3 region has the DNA TGCAGCGTTGTCGCAGCCGGCGGGGGGCGCTCCTACGAGCAGTACTTC. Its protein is CSVVAAGGGRSYEQYF.

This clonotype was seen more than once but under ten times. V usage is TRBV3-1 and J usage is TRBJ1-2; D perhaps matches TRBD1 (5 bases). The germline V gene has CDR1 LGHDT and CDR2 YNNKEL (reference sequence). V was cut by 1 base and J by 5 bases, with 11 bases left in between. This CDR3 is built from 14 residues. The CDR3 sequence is CASSQGGMWYGYTF. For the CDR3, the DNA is TGTGCCAGCAGCCAAGGGGGCATGTGGTATGGCTACACCTTC.

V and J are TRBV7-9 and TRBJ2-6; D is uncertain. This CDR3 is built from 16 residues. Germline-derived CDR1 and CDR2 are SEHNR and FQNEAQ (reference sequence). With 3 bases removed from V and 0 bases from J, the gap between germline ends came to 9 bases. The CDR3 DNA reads TGTGCCAGCAGCTTCCACGGGCTCTCTGGGGCCAACGTCCTGACTTTC. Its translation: CASSFHGLSGANVLTF.

CDR3 residues: CSVSGTGISEAFF. The CDR3 DNA is TGCAGCGTTTCCGGGACAGGGATCTCTGAAGCTTTCTTT. The V gene is TRBV29-1, the J gene TRBJ1-1; 9 nucleotides agree with TRBD1. The CDR3 is 13 amino acids. Germline V gene data show CDR1 as SQVTM and CDR2 as ANQGSEA. Trimming took 5 bases from V and 6 from J; bases not matched to a gene: 7.

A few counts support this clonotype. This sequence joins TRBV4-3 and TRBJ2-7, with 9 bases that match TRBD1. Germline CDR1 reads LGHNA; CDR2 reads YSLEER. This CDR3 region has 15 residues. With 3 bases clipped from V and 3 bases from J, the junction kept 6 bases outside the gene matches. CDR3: CASSQRTGVLYEQYF. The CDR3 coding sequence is TGCGCCAGCAGCCAGAGGACAGGGGTACTCTACGAGCAGTACTTC.

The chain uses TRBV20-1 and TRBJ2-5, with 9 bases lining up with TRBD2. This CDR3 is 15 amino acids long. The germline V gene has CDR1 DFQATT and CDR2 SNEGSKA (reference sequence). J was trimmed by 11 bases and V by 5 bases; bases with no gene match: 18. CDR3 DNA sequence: TGCAGTGCTCCGAGGGCGGGAGGGTTTGGTAATGAGCAGTACTTC. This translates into CSAPRAGGFGNEQYF.

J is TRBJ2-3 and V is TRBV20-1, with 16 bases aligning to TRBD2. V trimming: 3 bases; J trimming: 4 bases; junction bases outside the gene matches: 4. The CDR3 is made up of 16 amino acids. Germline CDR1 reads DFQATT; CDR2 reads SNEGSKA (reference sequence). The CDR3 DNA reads TGCAGTGCTAGTGGGACTAGCGGGAGGGCGGCAGATACGCAGTATTTT. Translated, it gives CSASGTSGRAADTQYF.

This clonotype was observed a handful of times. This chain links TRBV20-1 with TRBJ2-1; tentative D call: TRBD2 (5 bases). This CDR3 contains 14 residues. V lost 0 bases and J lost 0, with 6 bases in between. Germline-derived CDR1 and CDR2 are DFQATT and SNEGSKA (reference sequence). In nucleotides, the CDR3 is TGCAGTGCTAGAGAAGGGAGCTCCTACAATGAGCAGTTCTTC. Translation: CSAREGSSYNEQFF.

The CDR3 DNA follows: TGCAGTGCACGGACCGTTTTTTTACAGGTCCATGAGCAGTTCTTC. Its protein product is CSARTVFLQVHEQFF. The J gene is TRBJ2-1, the V gene TRBV20-1; D perhaps matches TRBD1 (5 bases). The germline CDR1 and CDR2 sequences are DFQATT and SNEGSKA (reference sequence). V lost 6 bases to trimming and J lost 8 bases, with 23 bases between them. CDR3 length: 15 residues.

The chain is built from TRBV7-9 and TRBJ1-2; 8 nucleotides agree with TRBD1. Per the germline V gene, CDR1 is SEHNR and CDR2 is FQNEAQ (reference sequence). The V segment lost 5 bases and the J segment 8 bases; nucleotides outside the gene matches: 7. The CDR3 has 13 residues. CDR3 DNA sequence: TGTGCCAGCAGCCGCGACAGGGGCGAGGGCTACACCTTC. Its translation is CASSRDRGEGYTF.

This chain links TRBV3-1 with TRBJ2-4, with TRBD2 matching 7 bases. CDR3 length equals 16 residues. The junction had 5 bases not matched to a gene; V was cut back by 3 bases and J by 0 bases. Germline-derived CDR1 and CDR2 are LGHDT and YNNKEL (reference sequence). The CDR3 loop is CASSQLTGGAKNIQYF. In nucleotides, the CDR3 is TGTGCCAGCAGCCAGTTGACGGGGGGAGCCAAAAACATTCAGTACTTC.

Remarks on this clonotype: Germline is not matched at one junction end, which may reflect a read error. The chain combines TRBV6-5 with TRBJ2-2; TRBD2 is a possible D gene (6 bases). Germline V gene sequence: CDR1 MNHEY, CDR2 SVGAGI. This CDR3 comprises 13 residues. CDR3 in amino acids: CASRYSRGGELFF. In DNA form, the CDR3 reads TGTGCCAGCAGGTACTCGAGAGGCGGGGAGTTGTTTTTT.

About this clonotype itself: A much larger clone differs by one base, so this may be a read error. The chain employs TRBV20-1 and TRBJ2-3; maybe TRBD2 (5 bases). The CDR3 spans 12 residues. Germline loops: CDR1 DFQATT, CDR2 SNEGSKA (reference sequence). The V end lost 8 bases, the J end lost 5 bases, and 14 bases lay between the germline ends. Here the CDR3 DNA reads TGCAGTACCGAGGGTGGTAGAGATACGCAGTATTTT. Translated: CSTEGGRDTQYF.

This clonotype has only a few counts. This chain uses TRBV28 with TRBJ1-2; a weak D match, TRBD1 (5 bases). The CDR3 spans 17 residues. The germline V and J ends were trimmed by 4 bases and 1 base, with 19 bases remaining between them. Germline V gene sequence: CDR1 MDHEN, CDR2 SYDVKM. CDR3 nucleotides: TGTGCCAGCAGTTCTCGGACATCCCAGAGGATTAACTATGGCTACACCTTC. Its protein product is CASSSRTSQRINYGYTF.

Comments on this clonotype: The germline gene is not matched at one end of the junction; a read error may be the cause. The CDR3 reads CASSTTDRGGNERFF. The DNA of the CDR3 is TGTGCCAGCAGCACGACGGACAGGGGTGGCAATGAGCGGTTCTTC. The rearrangement links TRBV7-9 to TRBJ2-1, with TRBD1 matching 9 bases. CDR1 is SEHNR and CDR2 is FQNEAQ in the germline V gene (reference sequence). The CDR3 is made up of 15 amino acids.

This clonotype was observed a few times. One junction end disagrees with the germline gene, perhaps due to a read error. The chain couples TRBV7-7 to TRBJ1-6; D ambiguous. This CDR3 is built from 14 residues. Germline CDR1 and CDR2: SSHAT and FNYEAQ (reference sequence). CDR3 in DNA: TGTGCTAGCGATTGGGGAGCCTACAATTCACCCCTCCACTTT. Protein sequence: CASDWGAYNSPLHF.

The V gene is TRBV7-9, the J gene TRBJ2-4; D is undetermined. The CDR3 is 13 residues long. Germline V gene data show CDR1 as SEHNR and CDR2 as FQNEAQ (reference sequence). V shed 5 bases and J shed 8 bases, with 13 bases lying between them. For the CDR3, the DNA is TGTGCCAGCAGCGTAGGCGGCGCAGACATTCAGTACTTC. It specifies CASSVGGADIQYF.